This T cell receptor (beta chain) came from a study of regulatory T cells in long-lasting Graves disease. Study-level background: Graves' disease counted as persistent after over 5 years of antithyroid drugs with positive TSH receptor antibodies. The study's findings and limits: Persistent disease samples used TRBV28, TRBJ1-2 and TRBJ2-5 preferentially. Limited samples may have lowered accuracy.

As to this clonotype: Its target is not known. Since a much larger clone is just one base distant, this may be a read error.

The time point here: persistent/refractory GD, antithyroid drugs over 5 years with positive TRAb. Preparation of the TCR library used RNA extracted from PBMCs. Doctors identified Graves' disease using the American Thyroid Association guidelines. Investigators prepared the TCR beta libraries by applying iRepertoire HTBI primers and Arm-PCR of CDR3 regions. A single record per CDR3 protein comes from TCRdb applying MiXCR to the multiplex PCR reads. The table lists about 460,000 distinct CDR3 sequences, 22% of them singletons. Germline V gene sequence: CDR1 MDHEN, CDR2 SYDVKM. CDR3 size: 17 residues. The V and J genes are TRBV28 and TRBJ1-5; D is possibly TRBD1 (6 bases). The TCR originated in a female donor with Graves disease. Sample: peripheral blood mononuclear cells (PBMCs), taken when the disease was refractory, from a patient treated with antithyroid drugs. DNA for the CDR3: TGTGCCGGCAGTTTATCTTACAGGGATTTGGGGAATCAGCCCCAGCATTTT. Its protein is CAGSLSYRDLGNQPQHF.